The 10 T cell receptor beta chains in this list originate from one sample, sequenced in a study of blood T cell repertoires in COVID-19 (dated by TCRdb to 2020 to 2022). The library relied on the immunoSEQ multiplex PCR assay. Not all clones reach the TCRdb copy of this immuneACCESS table, which keeps in-frame sequences only. Checked studies attribute under half of the gap to unresolved V genes and leave the rest unexplained. For this sample the table gives about 120,000 clones, of which about four fifths were detected only once. The ten largest clones represent under 20% of the sample. Sample: peripheral blood. These receptors were taken from a man in his sixties with active or convalescent COVID-19.

The gene calls are TRBV7-3 and TRBJ1-2; D gene unclear. CDR3 length equals 14 residues. V was cut by 5 bases and J by 5 bases, with 15 bases left in between. Germline CDR1 and CDR2: SGHTA and FQGTGA. Here the CDR3 reads CASSPREVIYGYTF. The DNA for the CDR3 is TGTGCCAGCAGCCCCCGGGAGGTGATTTATGGCTACACCTTC.

The chain is built from TRBV3-1 (or the pseudogene TRBV3-2) and TRBJ2-5; TRBD1 matches at 7 bases. The length of the CDR3 is 13 residues. The germline gives CDR1 LGHDT, CDR2 YNNKEL (reference sequence). Trimming removed 8 bases from V and 5 bases from J; junction bases left unmatched: 8. In DNA form, the CDR3 reads TGTGCCAGCTCGACAGGGTTTGGGGAGACCCAGTACTTC. As protein: CASSTGFGETQYF.

This chain uses TRBV5-5 with TRBJ2-7; 12 positions match TRBD2. The CDR3 is 15 amino acids. CDR1 is SGHKS, CDR2 YYEKEE, per germline (reference sequence). V dropped 4 bases and J dropped 3; count of bases not matched to a gene: 5. This CDR3 reads CASSPRLAGVYEQYF. CDR3 sequence (DNA): TGTGCCAGCAGCCCAAGACTAGCGGGAGTCTACGAGCAGTACTTC.

This chain connects TRBV5-1 to TRBJ1-1; 9 bases align to TRBD1. With 2 bases clipped from V and 3 bases from J, the junction kept 2 bases outside the gene matches. This CDR3 comprises 14 residues. The V gene's germline CDR1 is SGHRS and CDR2 YFSETQ. As DNA, the CDR3 is TGCGCCAGCAGCTTACAGGGGGCGCACACTGAAGCTTTCTTT. Amino acid sequence: CASSLQGAHTEAFF.

This sequence joins TRBV19 and TRBJ2-5; D is perhaps TRBD2 (6 bases). The germline V gene has CDR1 LNHDA and CDR2 SQIVND (reference sequence). V gave up 5 bases and J gave up 4 bases, with 20 bases separating them. The CDR3 is 16 residues long. The CDR3 coding sequence is TGTGCCAGTAGTGCTAGCTTACGGGAGTTGGGAGAGACCCAGTACTTC. Residues: CASSASLRELGETQYF.

The V call is TRBV7-9, the J call TRBJ2-5; a possible D gene is TRBD2 (6 bases). The germline CDR1 and CDR2 sequences are SEHNR and FQNEAQ (reference sequence). V lost 11 bases and J lost 3, with 16 bases in between. CDR3 length: 13 residues. CDR3 DNA sequence: TGTGCCTCACGGGTAGCGGAGGAAGAGACCCAGTACTTC. Translation gives CASRVAEEETQYF.

The DNA of the CDR3 is TGTGCCAGCAGCATCCGACAGGGGGCTAACTATGGCTACACCTTC. It specifies CASSIRQGANYGYTF. The chain joins TRBV7-2 to TRBJ1-2; TRBD1 matches at 9 bases. Trimming took 5 bases from V and 0 from J; bases not matched to a gene: 4. The CDR3 covers 15 residues. Germline V gives CDR1 SGHTA, CDR2 FQGNSA. The whole variable domain, filled in from reference TRBV7-2 and TRBJ1-2, reads GAGVSQSPSNKVTEKGKDVELRCDPISGHTALYWYRQSLGQGLEFLIYFQGNSAPDKSGLPSDRFSAERTGGSVSTLTIQRTQQEDSAVYLCASSIRQGANYGYTFGSGTRLTVV.

This clone appeared a single time. J is TRBJ2-7 and V is TRBV7-2, with D possibly TRBD1 on 5 matching bases. This CDR3 comprises 13 residues. Looked up from germline, CDR1 is SGHTA and CDR2 is FQGNSA. Deletions cut 0 bases from V and 4 bases from J, with 7 bases between. CDR3 sequence (DNA): TGTGCCAGCAGCTTAGCCAGGGTGTACGAGCAGTACTTC. As protein: CASSLARVYEQYF. The whole variable domain, filled in from reference TRBV7-2 and TRBJ2-7, reads GAGVSQSPSNKVTEKGKDVELRCDPISGHTALYWYRQSLGQGLEFLIYFQGNSAPDKSGLPSDRFSAERTGGSVSTLTIQRTQQEDSAVYLCASSLARVYEQYFGPGTRLTVT.

The chain couples TRBV18 to TRBJ2-4, with a tentative D call TRBD1 (8 bases). There are 14 residues in the CDR3. Trimming took 5 bases from V and 7 from J, leaving 15 bases between them. Per the germline V gene, CDR1 is KGHSH and CDR2 is LQKENI. Here the CDR3 reads CASSVDRGGNIQYF. The CDR3 DNA sequence: TGTGCCAGCTCAGTCGACAGGGGAGGGAACATTCAGTACTTC.

The J gene is TRBJ2-1, the V gene TRBV3-1 (or the pseudogene TRBV3-2), with 8 bases that match TRBD2. Germline V gene sequence: CDR1 LGHDT, CDR2 YNNKEL (reference sequence). Trimming cost V 1 base and J 5 bases; bases outside gene matches: 4. This CDR3 spans 15 amino acids. CDR3 in DNA: TGTGCCAGCAGCCAAGCGGCGGGAGGTAACAATGAGCAGTTCTTC. It yields the protein CASSQAAGGNNEQFF.